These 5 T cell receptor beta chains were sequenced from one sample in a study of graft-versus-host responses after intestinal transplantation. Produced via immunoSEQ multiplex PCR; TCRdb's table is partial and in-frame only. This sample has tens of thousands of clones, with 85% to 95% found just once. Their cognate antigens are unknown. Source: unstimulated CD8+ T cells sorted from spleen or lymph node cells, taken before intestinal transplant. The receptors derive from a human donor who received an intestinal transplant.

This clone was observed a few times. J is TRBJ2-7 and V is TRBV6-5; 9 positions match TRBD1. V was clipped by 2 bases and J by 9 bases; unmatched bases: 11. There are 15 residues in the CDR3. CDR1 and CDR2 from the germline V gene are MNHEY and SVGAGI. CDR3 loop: CASSYNTGGGSGQYF. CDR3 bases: TGTGCCAGCAGTTACAACACAGGGGGCGGCTCCGGGCAGTACTTC.

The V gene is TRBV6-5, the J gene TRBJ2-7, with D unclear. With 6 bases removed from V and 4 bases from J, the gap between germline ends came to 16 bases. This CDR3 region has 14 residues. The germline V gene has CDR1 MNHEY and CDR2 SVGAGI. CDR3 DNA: TGTGCCAGCAGGGCCCCGCGGACGTTGTACGAGCAGTACTTC. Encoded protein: CASRAPRTLYEQYF.

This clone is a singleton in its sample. CDR3 region: CASSEWFGQGVPEAFF. The DNA of the CDR3 is TGCGCCAGCAGTGAGTGGTTTGGACAGGGTGTACCTGAAGCTTTCTTT. The chain uses TRBV10-2 and TRBJ1-1; 8 nucleotides line up with TRBD1. The CDR3 runs 16 residues. Germline CDR1 and CDR2: WSHSY and SAAADI. The V segment lost 1 base and the J segment 6 bases; nucleotides outside the gene matches: 10.

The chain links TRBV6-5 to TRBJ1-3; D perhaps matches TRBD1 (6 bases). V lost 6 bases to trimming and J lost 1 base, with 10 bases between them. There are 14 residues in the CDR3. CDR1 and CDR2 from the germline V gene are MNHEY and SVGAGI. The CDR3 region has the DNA TGTGCCAGCAGCGACAGGACTTCTGGAAACACCATATATTTT. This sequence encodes CASSDRTSGNTIYF.

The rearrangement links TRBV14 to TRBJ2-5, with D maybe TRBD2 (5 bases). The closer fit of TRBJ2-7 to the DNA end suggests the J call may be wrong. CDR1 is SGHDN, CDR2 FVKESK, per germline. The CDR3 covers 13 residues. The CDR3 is CASSKGSSYEQYF. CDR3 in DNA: TGTGCCAGCAGCAAAGGGAGTTCCTACGAGCAGTACTTC.